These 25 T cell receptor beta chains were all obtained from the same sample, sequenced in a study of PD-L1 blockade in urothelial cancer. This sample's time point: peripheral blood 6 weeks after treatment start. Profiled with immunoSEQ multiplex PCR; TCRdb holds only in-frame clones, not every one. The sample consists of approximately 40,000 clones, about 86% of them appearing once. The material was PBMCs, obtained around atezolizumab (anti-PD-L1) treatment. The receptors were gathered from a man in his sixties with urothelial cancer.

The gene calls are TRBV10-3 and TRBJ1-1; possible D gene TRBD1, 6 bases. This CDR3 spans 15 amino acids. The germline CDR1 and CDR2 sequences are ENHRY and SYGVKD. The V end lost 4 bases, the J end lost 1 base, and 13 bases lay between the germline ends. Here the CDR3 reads CAISGRDNRNTEAFF. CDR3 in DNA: TGTGCCATCAGTGGCAGGGACAACAGGAACACTGAAGCTTTCTTT.

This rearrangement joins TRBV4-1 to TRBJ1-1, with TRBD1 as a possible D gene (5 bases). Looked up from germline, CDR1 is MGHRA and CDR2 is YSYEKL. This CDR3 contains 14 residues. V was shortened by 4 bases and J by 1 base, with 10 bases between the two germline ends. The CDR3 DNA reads TGCGCCAGCAGCCGCCAGGGTACGAACACTGAAGCTTTCTTT. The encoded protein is CASSRQGTNTEAFF.

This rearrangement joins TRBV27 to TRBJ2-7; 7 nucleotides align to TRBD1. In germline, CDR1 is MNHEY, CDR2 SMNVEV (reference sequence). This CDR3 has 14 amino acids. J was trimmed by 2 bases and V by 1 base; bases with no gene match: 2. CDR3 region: CASSLYRGTYEQYF. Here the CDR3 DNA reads TGTGCCAGCAGTTTATACAGGGGCACCTACGAGCAGTACTTC.

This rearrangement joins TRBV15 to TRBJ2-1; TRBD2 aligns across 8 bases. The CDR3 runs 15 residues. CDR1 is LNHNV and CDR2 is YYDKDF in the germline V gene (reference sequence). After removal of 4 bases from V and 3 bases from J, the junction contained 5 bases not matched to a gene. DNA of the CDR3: TGTGCCACCAGCATACTAGCGGCAATCTACAATGAGCAGTTCTTC. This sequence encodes CATSILAAIYNEQFF.

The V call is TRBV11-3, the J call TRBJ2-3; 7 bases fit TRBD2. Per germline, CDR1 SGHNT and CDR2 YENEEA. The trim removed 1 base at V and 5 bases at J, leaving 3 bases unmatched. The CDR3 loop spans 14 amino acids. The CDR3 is CASSLGTGGDTQYF. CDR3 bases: TGTGCCAGCAGCTTAGGAACGGGAGGAGATACGCAGTATTTT.

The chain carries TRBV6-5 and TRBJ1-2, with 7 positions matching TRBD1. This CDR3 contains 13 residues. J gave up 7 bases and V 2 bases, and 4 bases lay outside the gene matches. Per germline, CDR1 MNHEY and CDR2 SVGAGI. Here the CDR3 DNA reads TGTGCCAGCAGTTACATCCAGGGGGTTGGCTACACCTTC. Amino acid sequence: CASSYIQGVGYTF.

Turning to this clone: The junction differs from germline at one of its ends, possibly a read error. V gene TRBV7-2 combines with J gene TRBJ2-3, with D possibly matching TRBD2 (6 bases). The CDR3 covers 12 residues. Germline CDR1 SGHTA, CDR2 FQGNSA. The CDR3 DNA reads TGTGCAAGCAGGAGGGGCACAGATACGCAGTATTTT. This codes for CASRRGTDTQYF.

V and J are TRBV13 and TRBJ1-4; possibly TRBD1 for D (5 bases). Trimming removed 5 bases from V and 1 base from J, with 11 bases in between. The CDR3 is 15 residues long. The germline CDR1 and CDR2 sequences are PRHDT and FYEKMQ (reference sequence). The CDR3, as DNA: TGTGCCAGCAGCCGAGGCGGGGGAACTAATGAAAAACTGTTTTTT. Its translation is CASSRGGGTNEKLFF.

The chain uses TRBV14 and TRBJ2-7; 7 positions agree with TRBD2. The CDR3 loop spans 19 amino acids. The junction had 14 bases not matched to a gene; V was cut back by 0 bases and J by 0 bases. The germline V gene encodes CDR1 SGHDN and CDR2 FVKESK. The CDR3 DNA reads TGTGCCAGCAGCCAAGATAAGGGTAAGGGACTACCGAGCTCCTACGAGCAGTACTTC. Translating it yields CASSQDKGKGLPSSYEQYF. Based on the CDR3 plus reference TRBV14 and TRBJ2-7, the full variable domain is EAGVTQFPSHSVIEKGQTVTLRCDPISGHDNLYWYRRVMGKEIKFLLHFVKESKQDESGMPNNRFLAERTGGTYSTLKVQPAELEDSGVYFCASSQDKGKGLPSSYEQYFGPGTRLTVT.

CDR3: CAWSPWTGGFTEAFF. In nucleotides, the CDR3 is TGTGCCTGGAGTCCCTGGACAGGGGGCTTCACTGAAGCTTTCTTT. This chain connects TRBV30 to TRBJ1-1; TRBD1 matches 11 bases. J lost 4 bases, V lost 2 bases, and 6 bases had no gene match. Germline values: CDR1 GTSNPN, CDR2 SVGIG (reference sequence). The CDR3 extends over 15 amino acids.

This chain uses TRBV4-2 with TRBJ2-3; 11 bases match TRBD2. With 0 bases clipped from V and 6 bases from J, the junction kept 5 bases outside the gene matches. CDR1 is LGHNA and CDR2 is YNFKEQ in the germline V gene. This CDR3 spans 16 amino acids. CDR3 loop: CASSQEQLAGVDTQYF. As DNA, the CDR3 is TGTGCCAGCAGCCAAGAACAACTAGCGGGGGTGGATACGCAGTATTTT.

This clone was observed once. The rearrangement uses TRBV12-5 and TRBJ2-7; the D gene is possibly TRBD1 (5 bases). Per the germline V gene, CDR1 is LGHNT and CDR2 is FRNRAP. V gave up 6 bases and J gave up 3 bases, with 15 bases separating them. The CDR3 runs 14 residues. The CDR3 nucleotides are TGTGCTAGTGGGCCCACAGGAAACCTCTACGAGCAGTACTTC. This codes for CASGPTGNLYEQYF.

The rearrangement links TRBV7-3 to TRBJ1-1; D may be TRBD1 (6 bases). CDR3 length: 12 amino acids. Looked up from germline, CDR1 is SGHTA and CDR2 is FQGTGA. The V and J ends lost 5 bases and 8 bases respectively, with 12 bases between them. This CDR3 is CASSHEGGEAFF. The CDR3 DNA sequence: TGTGCCAGCAGCCATGAGGGGGGGGAAGCTTTCTTT.

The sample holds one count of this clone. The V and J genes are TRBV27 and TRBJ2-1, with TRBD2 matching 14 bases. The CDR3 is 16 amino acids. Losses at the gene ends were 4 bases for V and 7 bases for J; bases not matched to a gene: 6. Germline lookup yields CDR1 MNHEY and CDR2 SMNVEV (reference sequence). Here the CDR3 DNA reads TGTGCCAGCAGTTCAAGACTAGCGGGGGGGCGTAATGAGCAGTTCTTC. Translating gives CASSSRLAGGRNEQFF.

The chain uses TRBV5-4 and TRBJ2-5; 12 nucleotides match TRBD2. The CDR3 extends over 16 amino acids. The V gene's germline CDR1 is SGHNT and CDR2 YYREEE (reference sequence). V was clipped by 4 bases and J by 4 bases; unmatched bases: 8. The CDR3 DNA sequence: TGTGCCAGCAGCCCCTCTAGCGGGAGGGCCATAGAGACCCAGTACTTC. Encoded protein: CASSPSSGRAIETQYF.

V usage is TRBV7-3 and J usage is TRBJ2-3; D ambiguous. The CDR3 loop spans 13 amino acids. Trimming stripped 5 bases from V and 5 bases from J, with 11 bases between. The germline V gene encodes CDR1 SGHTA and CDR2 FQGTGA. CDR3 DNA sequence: TGTGCCAGCAGCACGTCTGAGGAAGATACGCAGTATTTT. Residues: CASSTSEEDTQYF.

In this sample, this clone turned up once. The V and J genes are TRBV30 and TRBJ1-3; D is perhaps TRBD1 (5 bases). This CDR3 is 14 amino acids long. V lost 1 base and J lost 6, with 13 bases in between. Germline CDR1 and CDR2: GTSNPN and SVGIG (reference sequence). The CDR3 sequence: CAWSEGSGSNTIYF. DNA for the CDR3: TGTGCCTGGAGTGAGGGGTCGGGTTCAAACACCATATATTTT.

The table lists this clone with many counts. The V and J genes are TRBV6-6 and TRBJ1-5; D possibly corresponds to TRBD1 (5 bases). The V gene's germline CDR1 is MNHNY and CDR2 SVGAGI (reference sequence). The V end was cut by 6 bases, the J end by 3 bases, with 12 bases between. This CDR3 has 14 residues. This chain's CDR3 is CASRPDRYNQPQHF. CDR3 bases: TGTGCCAGCAGACCCGACAGATACAATCAGCCCCAGCATTTT.

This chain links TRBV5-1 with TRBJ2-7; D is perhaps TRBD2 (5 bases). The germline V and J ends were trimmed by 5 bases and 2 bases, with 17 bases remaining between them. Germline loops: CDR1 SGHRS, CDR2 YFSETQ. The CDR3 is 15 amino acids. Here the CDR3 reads CASSTAGLGTYEQYF. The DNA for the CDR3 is TGCGCCAGCAGTACCGCTGGACTTGGGACCTACGAGCAGTACTTC.

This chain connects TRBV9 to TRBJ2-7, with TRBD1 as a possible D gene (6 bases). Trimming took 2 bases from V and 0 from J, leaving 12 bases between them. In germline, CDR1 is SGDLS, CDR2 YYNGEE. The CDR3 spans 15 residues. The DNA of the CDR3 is TGTGCCAGCAGCGTGGGACACGTTCTCTCCTACGAGCAGTACTTC. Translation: CASSVGHVLSYEQYF. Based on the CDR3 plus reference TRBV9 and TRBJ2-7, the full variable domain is DSGVTQTPKHLITATGQRVTLRCSPRSGDLSVYWYQQSLDQGLQFLIQYYNGEERAKGNILERFSAQQFPDLHSELNLSSLELGDSALYFCASSVGHVLSYEQYFGPGTRLTVT.

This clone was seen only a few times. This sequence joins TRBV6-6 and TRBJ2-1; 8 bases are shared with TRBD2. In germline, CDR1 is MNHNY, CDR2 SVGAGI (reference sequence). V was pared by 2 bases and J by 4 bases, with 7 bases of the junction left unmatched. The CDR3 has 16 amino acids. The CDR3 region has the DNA TGTGCCAGCAGTTACGAGCCGGGACTAGATTACAATGAGCAGTTCTTC. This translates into CASSYEPGLDYNEQFF.

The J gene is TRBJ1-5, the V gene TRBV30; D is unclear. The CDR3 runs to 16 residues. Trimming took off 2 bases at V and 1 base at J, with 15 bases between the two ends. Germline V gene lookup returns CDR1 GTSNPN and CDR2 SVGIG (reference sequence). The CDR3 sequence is CAWSSPTGLSNQPQHF. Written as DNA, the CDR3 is TGTGCCTGGAGTTCCCCTACGGGTTTAAGCAATCAGCCCCAGCATTTT.

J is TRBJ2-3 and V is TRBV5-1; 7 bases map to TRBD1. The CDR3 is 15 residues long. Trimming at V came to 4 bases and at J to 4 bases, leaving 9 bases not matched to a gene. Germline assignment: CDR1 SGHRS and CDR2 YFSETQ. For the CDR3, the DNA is TGCGCCAGCAGCACCCGACAGGGTCGGGCAGATACGCAGTATTTT. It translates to CASSTRQGRADTQYF.

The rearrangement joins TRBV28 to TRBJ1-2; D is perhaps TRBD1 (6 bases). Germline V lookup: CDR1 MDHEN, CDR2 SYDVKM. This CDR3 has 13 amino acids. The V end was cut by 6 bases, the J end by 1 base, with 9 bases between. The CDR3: CASSTGYNYGYTF. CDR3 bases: TGTGCCAGCAGCACAGGGTATAACTATGGCTACACCTTC.

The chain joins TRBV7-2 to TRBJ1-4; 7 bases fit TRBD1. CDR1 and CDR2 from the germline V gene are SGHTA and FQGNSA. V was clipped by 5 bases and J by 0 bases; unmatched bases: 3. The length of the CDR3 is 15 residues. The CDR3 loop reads CASSPTGPTNEKLFF. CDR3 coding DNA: TGTGCCAGCAGCCCGACAGGGCCAACTAATGAAAAACTGTTTTTT.